What follows is one TCR beta chain and its context. Sequencing used immunoSEQ multiplex PCR; TCRdb keeps in-frame clones, though not all of them. The sample yields 300,000 to 350,000 clones, approximately 83% seen once. CDR1 is GTSNPN, CDR2 SVGIG, per germline (reference sequence). Trimming removed 2 bases from V and 8 bases from J, with 9 bases in between. This CDR3 contains 11 residues. The data stem from a study of blood T cell repertoires in COVID-19. Turning to the study itself: Material from acute and convalescent COVID-19 was sourced from the United States, Italy and Spain.

Sequencing was done on a sample of PBMCs or T cells enriched from blood (not recorded which). This clonotype originated in a man aged 25-45 years who had recovered from COVID-19. The chain has TRBV30 and TRBJ1-2, with D possibly being TRBD1 (6 bases). CDR3 in DNA: TGTGCCTGGAGTACAGGGAGAGGCTACACCTTC. The encoded protein is CAWSTGRGYTF.